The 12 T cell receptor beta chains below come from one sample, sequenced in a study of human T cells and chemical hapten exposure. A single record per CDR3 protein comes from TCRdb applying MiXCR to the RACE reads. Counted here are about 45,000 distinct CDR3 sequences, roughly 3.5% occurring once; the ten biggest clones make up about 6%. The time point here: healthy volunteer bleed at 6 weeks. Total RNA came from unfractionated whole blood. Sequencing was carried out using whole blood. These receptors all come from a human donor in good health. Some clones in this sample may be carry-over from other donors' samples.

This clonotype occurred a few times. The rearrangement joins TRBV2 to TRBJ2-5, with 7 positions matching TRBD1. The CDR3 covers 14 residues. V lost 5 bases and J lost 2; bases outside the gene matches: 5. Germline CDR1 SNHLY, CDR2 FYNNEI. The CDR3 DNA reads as TGTGCCAGCAGTCCTCACAGGGGACAAGAGACCCAGTACTTC. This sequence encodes CASSPHRGQETQYF.

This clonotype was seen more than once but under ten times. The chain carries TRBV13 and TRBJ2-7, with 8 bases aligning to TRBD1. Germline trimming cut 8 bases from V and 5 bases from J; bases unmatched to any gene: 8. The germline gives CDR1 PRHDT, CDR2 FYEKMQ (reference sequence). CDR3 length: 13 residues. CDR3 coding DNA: TGTGCCAGCGAAGGACAGGGTTCTCACGAGCAGTACTTC. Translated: CASEGQGSHEQYF.

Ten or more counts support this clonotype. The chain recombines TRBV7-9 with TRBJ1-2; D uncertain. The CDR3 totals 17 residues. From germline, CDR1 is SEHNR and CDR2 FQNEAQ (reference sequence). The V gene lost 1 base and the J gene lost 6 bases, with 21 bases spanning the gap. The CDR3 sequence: CASSLVEPGAWLHGYTF. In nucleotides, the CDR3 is TGTGCCAGCAGCTTAGTGGAACCGGGAGCCTGGCTCCATGGCTACACCTTC.

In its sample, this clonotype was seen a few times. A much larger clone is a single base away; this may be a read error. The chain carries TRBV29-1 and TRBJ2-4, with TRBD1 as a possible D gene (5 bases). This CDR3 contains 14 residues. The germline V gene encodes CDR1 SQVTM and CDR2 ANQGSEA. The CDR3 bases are TGCAGCGTTCAAGACAGTGGCCTTGTGGACATTCAGTACTTC. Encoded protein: CSVQDSGLVDIQYF.

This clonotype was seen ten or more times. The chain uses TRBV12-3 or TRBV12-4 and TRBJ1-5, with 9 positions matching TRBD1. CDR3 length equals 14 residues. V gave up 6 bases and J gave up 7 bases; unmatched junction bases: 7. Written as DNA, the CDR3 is TGTGCCAGCAGCCAGACAGGGGGAGACCAGCCCCAGCATTTT. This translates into CASSQTGGDQPQHF.

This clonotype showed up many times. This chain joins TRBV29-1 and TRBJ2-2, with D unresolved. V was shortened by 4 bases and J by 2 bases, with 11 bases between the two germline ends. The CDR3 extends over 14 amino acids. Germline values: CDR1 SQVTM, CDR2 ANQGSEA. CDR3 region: CSVVVAVNTGELFF. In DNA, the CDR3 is TGCAGCGTTGTTGTGGCAGTTAACACCGGGGAGCTGTTTTTT.

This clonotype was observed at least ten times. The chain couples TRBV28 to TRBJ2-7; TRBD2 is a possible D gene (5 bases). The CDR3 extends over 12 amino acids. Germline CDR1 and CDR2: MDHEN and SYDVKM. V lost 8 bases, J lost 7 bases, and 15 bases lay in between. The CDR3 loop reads CASAEGPWEQYF. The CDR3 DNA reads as TGTGCCAGCGCCGAGGGCCCCTGGGAGCAGTACTTC.

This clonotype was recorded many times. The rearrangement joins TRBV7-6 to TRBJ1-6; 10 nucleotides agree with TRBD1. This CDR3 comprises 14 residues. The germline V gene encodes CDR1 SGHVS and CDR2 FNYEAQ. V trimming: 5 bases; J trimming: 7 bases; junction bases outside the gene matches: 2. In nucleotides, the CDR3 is TGTGCCAGCAGCCGGGACAGGGGAAATTCACCCCTCCACTTT. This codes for CASSRDRGNSPLHF.

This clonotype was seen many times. The CDR3 DNA is TGTGCCAGCAGCATGCCGGGACAGGGGGCAACCGAAGCTTTCTTT. Its protein is CASSMPGQGATEAFF. V gene TRBV9 combines with J gene TRBJ1-1; TRBD1 aligns across 12 bases. Germline V gene data show CDR1 as SGDLS and CDR2 as YYNGEE. V shed 4 bases and J 8 bases; nucleotides not matched to a gene: 9. The CDR3 spans 15 residues.

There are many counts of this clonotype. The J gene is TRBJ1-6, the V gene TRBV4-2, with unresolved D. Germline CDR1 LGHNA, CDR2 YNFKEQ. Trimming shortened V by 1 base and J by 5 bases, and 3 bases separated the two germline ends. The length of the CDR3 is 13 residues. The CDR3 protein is CASSQGDNSPLHF. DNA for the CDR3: TGTGCCAGCAGCCAAGGAGATAATTCACCCCTCCACTTT.

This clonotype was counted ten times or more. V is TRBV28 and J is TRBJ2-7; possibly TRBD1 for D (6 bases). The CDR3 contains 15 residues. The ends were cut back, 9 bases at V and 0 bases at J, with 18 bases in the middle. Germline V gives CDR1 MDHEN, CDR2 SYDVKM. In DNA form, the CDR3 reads TGTGCCAGTTACTCCGGGACACTCCGCTCCTACGAGCAGTACTTC. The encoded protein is CASYSGTLRSYEQYF.

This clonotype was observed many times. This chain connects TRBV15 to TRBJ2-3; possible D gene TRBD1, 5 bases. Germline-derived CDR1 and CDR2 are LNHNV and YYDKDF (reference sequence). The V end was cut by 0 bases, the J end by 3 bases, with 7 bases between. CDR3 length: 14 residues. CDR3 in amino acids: CATSRDRATDTQYF. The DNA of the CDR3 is TGTGCCACCAGCAGAGACAGGGCGACAGATACGCAGTATTTT.